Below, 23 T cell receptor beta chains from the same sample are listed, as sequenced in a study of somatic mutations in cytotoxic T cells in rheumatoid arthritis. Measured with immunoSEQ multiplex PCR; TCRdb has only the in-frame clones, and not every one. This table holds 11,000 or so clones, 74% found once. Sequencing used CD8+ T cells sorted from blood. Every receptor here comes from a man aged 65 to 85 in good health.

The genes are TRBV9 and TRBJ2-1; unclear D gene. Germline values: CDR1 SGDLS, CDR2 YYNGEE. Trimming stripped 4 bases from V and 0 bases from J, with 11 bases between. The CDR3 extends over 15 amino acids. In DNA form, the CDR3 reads TGTGCCAGCAGCCTTCGGGCTAGCTCCTACAATGAGCAGTTCTTC. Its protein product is CASSLRASSYNEQFF.

CDR3: CASSFDRGTQETQYF. The CDR3 DNA follows: TGCGCCAGCAGCTTTGACAGGGGGACACAAGAGACCCAGTACTTC. V and J are TRBV5-1 and TRBJ2-5; 9 bases match TRBD1. From germline, CDR1 is SGHRS and CDR2 YFSETQ. The junction had 4 bases not matched to a gene; V was cut back by 2 bases and J by 2 bases. The length of the CDR3 is 15 residues.

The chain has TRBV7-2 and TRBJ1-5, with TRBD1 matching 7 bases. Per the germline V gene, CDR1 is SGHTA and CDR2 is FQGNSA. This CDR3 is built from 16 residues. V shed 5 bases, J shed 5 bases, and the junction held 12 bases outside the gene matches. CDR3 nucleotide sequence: TGTGCCAGCAGCCAGGGGGACGGTCGAGTGGATCAGCCCCAGCATTTT. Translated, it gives CASSQGDGRVDQPQHF. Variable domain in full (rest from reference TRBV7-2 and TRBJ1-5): GAGVSQSPSNKVTEKGKDVELRCDPISGHTALYWYRQSLGQGLEFLIYFQGNSAPDKSGLPSDRFSAERTGGSVSTLTIQRTQQEDSAVYLCASSQGDGRVDQPQHFGDGTRLSIL.

This CDR3 reads CAISHWGTGGNTEAFF. The CDR3 region has the DNA TGTGCCATCAGCCACTGGGGGACAGGGGGTAATACTGAAGCTTTCTTT. The V and J genes are TRBV10-3 and TRBJ1-1; 11 bases align to TRBD1. Per germline, CDR1 ENHRY and CDR2 SYGVKD. V gave up 6 bases and J gave up 5 bases; unmatched junction bases: 11. The CDR3 loop spans 16 amino acids.

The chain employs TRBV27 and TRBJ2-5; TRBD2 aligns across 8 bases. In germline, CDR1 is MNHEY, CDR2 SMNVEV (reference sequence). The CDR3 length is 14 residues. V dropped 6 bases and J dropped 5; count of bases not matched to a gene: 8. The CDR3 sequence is CASRARGGTETQYF. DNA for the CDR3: TGTGCCAGCAGGGCTCGGGGGGGGACCGAGACCCAGTACTTC.

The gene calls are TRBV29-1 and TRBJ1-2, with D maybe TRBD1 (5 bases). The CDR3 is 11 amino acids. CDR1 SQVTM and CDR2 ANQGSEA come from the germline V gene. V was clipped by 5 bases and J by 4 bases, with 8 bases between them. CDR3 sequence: CSVFQGYGYTF. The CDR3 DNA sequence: TGCAGCGTTTTCCAGGGCTATGGCTACACCTTC.

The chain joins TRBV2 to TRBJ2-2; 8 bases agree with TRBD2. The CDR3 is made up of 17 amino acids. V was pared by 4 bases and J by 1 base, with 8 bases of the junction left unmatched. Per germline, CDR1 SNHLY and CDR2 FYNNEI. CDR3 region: CASSAGRGGLNTGELFF. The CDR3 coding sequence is TGTGCCAGCAGTGCCGGCCGGGGGGGACTGAACACCGGGGAGCTGTTTTTT.

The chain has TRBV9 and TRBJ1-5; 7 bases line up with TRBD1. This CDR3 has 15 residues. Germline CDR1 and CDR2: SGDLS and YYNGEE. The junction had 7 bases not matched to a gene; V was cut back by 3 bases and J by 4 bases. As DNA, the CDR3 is TGTGCCAGCAGCGAGACAGGGCAGTTAAATCAGCCCCAGCATTTT. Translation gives CASSETGQLNQPQHF. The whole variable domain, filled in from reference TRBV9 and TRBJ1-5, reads DSGVTQTPKHLITATGQRVTLRCSPRSGDLSVYWYQQSLDQGLQFLIQYYNGEERAKGNILERFSAQQFPDLHSELNLSSLELGDSALYFCASSETGQLNQPQHFGDGTRLSIL.

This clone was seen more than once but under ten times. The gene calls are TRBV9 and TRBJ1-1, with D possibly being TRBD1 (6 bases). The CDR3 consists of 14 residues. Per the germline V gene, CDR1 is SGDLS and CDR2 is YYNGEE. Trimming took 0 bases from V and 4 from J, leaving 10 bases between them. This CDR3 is CASSVDQGPTEAFF. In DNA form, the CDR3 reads TGTGCCAGCAGCGTAGATCAGGGGCCCACTGAAGCTTTCTTT. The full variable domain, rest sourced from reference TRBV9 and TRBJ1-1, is DSGVTQTPKHLITATGQRVTLRCSPRSGDLSVYWYQQSLDQGLQFLIQYYNGEERAKGNILERFSAQQFPDLHSELNLSSLELGDSALYFCASSVDQGPTEAFFGQGTRLTVV.

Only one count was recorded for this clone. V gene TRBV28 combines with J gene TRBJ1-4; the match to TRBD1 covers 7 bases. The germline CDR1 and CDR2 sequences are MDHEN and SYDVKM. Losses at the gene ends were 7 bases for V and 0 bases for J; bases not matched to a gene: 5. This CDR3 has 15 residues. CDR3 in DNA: TGTGCCAGCACCGAGGGGGCCCCAACTAATGAAAAACTGTTTTTT. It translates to CASTEGAPTNEKLFF.

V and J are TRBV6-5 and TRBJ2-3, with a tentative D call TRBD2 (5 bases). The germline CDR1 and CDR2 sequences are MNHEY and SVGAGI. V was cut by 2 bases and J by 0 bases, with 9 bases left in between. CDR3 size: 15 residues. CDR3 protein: CASSYVASSTDTQYF. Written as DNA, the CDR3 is TGTGCCAGCAGTTACGTAGCGTCTAGCACAGATACGCAGTATTTT.

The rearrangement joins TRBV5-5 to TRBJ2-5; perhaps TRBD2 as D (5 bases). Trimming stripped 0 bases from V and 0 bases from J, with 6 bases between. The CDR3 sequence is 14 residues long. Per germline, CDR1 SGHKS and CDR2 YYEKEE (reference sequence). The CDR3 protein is CASSLVDYQETQYF. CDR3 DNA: TGTGCCAGCAGCTTGGTGGACTACCAAGAGACCCAGTACTTC.

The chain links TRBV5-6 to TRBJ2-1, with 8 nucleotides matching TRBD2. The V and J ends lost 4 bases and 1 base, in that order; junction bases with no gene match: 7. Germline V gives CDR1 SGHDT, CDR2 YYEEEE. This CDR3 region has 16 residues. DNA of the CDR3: TGTGCCAGCAGCCCGGCAGCGGGAGAGTCCTACAATGAGCAGTTCTTC. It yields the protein CASSPAAGESYNEQFF.

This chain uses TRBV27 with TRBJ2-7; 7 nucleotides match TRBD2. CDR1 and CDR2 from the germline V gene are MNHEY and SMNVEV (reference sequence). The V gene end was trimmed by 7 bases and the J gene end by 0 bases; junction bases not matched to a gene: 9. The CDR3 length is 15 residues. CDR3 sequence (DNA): TGTGCCAGCACCCAGGGACTATCGAGCTCCTACGAGCAGTACTTC. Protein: CASTQGLSSSYEQYF.

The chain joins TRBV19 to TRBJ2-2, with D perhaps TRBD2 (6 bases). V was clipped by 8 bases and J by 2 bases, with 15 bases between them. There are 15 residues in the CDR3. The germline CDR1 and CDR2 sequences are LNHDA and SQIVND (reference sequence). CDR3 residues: CASSATGVNTGELFF. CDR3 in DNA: TGTGCCAGTTCGGCAACGGGAGTTAACACCGGGGAGCTGTTTTTT.

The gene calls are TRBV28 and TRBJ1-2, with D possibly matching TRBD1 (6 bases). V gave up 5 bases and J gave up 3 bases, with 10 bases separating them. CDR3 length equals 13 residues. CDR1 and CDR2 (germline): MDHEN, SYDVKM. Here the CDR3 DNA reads TGTGCCAGCAGTCCCAGGGGTGACTATGGCTACACCTTC. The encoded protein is CASSPRGDYGYTF.

The CDR3 protein is CASTPPTGKEYNEQFF. CDR3 DNA: TGTGCCAGCACCCCCCCCACGGGGAAAGAGTACAATGAGCAGTTCTTC. This chain uses TRBV7-2 with TRBJ2-1; D possibly corresponds to TRBD2 (5 bases). The CDR3 is made up of 16 amino acids. The germline V gene encodes CDR1 SGHTA and CDR2 FQGNSA. Trimming took 7 bases from V and 4 from J, leaving 20 bases between them. Full variable domain (rest looked up from reference TRBV7-2 and TRBJ2-1): GAGVSQSPSNKVTEKGKDVELRCDPISGHTALYWYRQSLGQGLEFLIYFQGNSAPDKSGLPSDRFSAERTGGSVSTLTIQRTQQEDSAVYLCASTPPTGKEYNEQFFGPGTRLTVL.

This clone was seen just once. CDR3 protein: CASSTWGGVQETQYF. In nucleotides, the CDR3 is TGTGCCAGTAGTACCTGGGGCGGGGTCCAAGAGACCCAGTACTTC. V usage is TRBV19 and J usage is TRBJ2-5; TRBD2 might be the D (6 bases). Germline V lookup: CDR1 LNHDA, CDR2 SQIVND (reference sequence). The CDR3 extends over 15 amino acids. V was clipped by 4 bases and J by 1 base, with 13 bases between them.

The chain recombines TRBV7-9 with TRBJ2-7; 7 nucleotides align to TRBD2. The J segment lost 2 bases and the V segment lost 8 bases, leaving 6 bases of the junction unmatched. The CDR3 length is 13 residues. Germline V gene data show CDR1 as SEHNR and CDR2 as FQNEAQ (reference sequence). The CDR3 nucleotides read TGTGCCAGCTCCGGGGGGATAGCCTACGAGCAGTACTTC. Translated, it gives CASSGGIAYEQYF.

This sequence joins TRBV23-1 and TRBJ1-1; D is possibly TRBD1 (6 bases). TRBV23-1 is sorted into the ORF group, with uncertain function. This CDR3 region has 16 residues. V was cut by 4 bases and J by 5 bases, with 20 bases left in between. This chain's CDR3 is CASSPGQGTRETEAFF. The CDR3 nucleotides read TGCGCCAGCAGTCCGGGCCAGGGGACGCGAGAAACTGAAGCTTTCTTT.

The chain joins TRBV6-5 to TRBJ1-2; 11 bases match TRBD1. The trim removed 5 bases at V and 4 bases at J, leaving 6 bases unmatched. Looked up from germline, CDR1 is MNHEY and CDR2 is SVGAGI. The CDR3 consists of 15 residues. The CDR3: CASSTGQGGAYGYTF. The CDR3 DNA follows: TGTGCCAGCAGTACGGGACAGGGGGGCGCCTATGGCTACACCTTC.

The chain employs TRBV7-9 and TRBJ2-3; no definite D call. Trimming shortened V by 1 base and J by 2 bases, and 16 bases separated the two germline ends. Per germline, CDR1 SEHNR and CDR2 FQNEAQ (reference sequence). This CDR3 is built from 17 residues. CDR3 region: CASSLGQKGGTTDTQYF. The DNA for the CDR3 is TGTGCCAGCAGCTTAGGGCAGAAGGGTGGAACCACAGATACGCAGTATTTT.

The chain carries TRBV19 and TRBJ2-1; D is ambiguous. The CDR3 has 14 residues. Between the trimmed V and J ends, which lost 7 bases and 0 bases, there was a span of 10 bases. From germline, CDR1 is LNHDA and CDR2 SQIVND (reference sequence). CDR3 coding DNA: TGTGCCAGTAAGGCCGCAAGCTCCTACAATGAGCAGTTCTTC. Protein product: CASKAASSYNEQFF.